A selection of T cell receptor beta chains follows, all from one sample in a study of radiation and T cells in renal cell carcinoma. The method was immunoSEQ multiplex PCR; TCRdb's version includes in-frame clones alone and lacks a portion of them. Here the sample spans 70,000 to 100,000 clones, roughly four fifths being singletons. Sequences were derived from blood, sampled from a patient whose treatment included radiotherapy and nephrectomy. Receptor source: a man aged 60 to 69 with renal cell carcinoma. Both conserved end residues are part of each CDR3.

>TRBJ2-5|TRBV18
CASSPPVGWNQETQYF
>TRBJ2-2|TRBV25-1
CTSSDLGQSFANTGELFF
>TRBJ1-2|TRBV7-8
CASTPSTGVRGYTF
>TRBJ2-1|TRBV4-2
CASSQSSGRGQEQFF
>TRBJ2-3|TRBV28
CASSVAGGRTDTQYF
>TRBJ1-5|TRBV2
CASARVNQPQHF
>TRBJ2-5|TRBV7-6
CASSLNRPGTGGATQYF
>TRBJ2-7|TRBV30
CAWSIGPGQRVLYEQYF
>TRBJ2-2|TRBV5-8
CASRLKGKSTGELFF
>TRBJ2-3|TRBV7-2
CASSLGLAGKDTQYF
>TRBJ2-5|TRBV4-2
CASSQDPQTDDLETQYF
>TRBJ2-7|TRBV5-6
CASSLRVGHEQYF
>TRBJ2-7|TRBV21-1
CASSKLKVSELRGKHYEQYF
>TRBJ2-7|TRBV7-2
CASSPTSGSTYEQYF
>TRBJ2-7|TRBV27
CASSLSLGFYEQYF
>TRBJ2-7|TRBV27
CASSLSRSSYEQYF
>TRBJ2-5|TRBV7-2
CASSPIGPGGWTQYF
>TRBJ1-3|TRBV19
CASSIDSGGGNTIYF
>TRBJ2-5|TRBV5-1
CASRQELETQYF
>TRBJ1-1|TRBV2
CASSGARGNTEAFF
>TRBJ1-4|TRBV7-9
CASSATGTVNEKLFF
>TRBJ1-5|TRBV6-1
CASSEGRTVAQPQHF
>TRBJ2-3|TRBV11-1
CASSLEVGGTDTQYF
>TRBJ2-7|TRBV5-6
CASSFWDRDYEQYF
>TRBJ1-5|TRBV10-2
CASSESYRGYQPQHF
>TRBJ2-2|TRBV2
CASTGDTGELFF
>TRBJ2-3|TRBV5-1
CASSLNRWTDTQYF
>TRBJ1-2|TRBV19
CASSTTGTLANYGYTF
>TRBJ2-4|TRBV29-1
CSVEVGPAQNIQYF
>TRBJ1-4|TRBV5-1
CASSPRTGGGEKLFF
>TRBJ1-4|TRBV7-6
CASSLDETNEKLFF
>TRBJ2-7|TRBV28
CASSFSDEQYF
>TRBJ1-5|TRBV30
CAWSADRGRSQPQHF
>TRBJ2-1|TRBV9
CASSPTSGRGNNEQFF
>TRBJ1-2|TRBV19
CASSPQGPTNYGYTF
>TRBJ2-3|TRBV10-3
CATLPSGDTDTQYF
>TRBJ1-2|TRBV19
CASSIGKGRIYGYTF
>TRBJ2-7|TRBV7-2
CASSLETYEQYF
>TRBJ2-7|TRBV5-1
CASSPNPDRTTYEQYF
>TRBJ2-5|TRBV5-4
CASSLEPSGSPQETQYF
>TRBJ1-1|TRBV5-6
CASSLGDGEAFF
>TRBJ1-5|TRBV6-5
CASSWGQGNQPQHF
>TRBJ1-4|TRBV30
CAWSPTSSEKLFF
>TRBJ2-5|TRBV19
CASSARGSFQETQYF
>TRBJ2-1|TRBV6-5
CASSSPGRPSYNEQFF